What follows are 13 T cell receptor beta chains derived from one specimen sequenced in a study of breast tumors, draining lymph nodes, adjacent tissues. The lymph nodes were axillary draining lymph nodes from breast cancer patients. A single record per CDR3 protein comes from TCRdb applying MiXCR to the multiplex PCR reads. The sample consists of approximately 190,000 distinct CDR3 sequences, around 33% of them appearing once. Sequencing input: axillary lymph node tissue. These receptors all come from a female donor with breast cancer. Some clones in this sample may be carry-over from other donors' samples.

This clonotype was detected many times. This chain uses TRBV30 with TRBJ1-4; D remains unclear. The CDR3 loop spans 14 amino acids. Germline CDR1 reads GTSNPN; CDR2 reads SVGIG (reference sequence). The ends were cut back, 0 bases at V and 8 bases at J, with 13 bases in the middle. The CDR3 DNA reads TGTGCCTGGAGTGTACACTTCCGAGGGGAAAAACTGTTTTTT. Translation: CAWSVHFRGEKLFF.

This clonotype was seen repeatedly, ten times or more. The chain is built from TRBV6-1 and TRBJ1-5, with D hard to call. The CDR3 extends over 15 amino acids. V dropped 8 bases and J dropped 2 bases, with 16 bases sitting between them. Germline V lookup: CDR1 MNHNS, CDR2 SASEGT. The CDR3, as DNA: TGTGCCAGCGGCCCCCTGGCGTGGGGCAATCAGCCCCAGCATTTT. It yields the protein CASGPLAWGNQPQHF.

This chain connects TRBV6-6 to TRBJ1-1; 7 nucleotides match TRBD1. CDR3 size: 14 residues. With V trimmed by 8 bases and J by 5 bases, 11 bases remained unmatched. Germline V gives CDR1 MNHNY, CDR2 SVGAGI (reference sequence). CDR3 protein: CASLLNRGGTEAFF. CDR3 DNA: TGTGCCAGCCTGTTGAACAGGGGAGGGACTGAAGCTTTCTTT.

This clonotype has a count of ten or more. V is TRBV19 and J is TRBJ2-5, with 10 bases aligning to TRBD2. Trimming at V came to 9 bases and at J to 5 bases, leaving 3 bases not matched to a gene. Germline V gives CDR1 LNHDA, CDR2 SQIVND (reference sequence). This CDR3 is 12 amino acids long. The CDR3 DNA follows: TGTGCCAGCAGCGGGGGGGGTGAGACCCAGTACTTC. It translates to CASSGGGETQYF. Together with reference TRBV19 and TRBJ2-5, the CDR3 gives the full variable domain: DGGITQSPKYLFRKEGQNVTLSCEQNLNHDAMYWYRQDPGQGLRLIYYSQIVNDFQKGDIAEGYSVSREKKESFPLTVTSAQKNPTAFYLCASSGGGETQYFGPGTRLLVL.

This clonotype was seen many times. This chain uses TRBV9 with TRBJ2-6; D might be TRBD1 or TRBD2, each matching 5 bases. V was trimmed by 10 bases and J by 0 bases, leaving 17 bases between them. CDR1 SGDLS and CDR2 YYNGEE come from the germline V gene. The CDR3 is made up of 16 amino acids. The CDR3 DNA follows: TGTGCCTCAGCGGTAGGGGTTAGCTCTGGGGCCAACGTCCTGACTTTC. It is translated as CASAVGVSSGANVLTF.

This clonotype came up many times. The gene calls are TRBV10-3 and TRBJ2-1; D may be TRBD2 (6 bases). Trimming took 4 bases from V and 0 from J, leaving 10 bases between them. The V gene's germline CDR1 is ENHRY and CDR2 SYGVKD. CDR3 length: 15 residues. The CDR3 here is CAISGGDFSYNEQFF. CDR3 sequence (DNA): TGTGCCATCAGTGGGGGGGACTTCTCCTACAATGAGCAGTTCTTC.

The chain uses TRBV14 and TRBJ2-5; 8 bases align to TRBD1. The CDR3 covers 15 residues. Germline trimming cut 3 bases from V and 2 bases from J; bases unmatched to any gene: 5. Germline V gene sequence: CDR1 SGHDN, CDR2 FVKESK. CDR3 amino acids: CASSHGQGGQETQYF. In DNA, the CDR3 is TGTGCCAGCAGCCACGGACAGGGCGGTCAAGAGACCCAGTACTTC.

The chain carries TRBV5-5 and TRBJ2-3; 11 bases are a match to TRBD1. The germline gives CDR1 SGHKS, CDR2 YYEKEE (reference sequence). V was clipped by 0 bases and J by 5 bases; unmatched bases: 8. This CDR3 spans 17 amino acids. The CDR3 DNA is TGTGCCAGCAGCTTGGAATTTTTGGGACAGGGGGAAGATACGCAGTATTTT. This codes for CASSLEFLGQGEDTQYF.

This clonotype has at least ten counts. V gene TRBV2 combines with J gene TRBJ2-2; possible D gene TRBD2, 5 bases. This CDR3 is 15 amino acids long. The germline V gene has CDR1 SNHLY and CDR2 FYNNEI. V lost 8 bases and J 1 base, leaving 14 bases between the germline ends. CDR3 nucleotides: TGTGCCAGCCGCCAGTCCCGGGGGAACACCGGGGAGCTGTTTTTT. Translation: CASRQSRGNTGELFF.

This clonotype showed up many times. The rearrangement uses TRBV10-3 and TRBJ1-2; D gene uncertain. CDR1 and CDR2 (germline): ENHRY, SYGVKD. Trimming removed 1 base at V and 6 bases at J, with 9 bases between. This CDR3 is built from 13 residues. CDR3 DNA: TGTGCCATCAGTGAGTTAAAGGGCGATGGCTACACCTTC. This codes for CAISELKGDGYTF.

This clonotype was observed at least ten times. In nucleotides, the CDR3 is TGTGCCACCCTACCCGGACGGGTCTCTGGGGCCAACGTCCTGACTTTC. Its translation: CATLPGRVSGANVLTF. The V and J genes are TRBV19 and TRBJ2-6; D is undetermined. Germline CDR1 reads LNHDA; CDR2 reads SQIVND (reference sequence). Between the trimmed V and J ends, which lost 10 bases and 0 bases, there was a span of 16 bases. CDR3 size: 16 residues.

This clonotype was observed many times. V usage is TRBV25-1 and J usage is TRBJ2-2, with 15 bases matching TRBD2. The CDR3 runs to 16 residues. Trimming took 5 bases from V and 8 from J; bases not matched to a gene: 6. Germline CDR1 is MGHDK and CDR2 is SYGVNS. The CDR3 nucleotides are TGTGCCAGCAGTCCCCCCGGGACTAGCGGGAGGGGGGAGCTGTTTTTT. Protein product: CASSPPGTSGRGELFF.

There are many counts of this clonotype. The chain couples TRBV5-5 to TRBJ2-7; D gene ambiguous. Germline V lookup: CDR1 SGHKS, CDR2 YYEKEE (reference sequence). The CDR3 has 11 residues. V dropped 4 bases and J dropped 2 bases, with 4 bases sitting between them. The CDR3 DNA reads TGTGCCAGCAGCCCCGCCTACGAGCAGTACTTC. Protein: CASSPAYEQYF. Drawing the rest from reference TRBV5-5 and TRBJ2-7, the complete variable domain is DAGVTQSPTHLIKTRGQQVTLRCSPISGHKSVSWYQQVLGQGPQFIFQYYEKEERGRGNFPDRFSARQFPNYSSELNVNALLLGDSALYLCASSPAYEQYFGPGTRLTVT.